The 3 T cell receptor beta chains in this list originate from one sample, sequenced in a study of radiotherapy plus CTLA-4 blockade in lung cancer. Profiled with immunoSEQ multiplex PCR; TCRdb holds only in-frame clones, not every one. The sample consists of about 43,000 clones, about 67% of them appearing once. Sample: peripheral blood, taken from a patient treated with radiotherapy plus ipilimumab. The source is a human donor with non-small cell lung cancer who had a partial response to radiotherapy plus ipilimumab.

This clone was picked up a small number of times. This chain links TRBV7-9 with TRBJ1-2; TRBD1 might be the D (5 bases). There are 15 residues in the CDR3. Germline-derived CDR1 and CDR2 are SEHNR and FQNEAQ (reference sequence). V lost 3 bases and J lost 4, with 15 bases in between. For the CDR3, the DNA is TGTGCCAGCAGCTTTGGACGGGGGGAAGGCTATGGCTACACCTTC. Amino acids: CASSFGRGEGYGYTF. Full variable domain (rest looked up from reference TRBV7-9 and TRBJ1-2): DTGVSQNPRHKITKRGQNVTFRCDPISEHNRLYWYRQTLGQGPEFLTYFQNEAQLEKSRLLSDRFSAERPKGSFSTLEIQRTEQGDSAMYLCASSFGRGEGYGYTFGSGTRLTVV.

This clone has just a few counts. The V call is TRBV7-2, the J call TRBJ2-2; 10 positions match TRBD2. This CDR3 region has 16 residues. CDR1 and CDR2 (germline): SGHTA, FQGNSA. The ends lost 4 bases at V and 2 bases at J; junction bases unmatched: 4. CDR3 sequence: CASSSRLAGNTGELFF. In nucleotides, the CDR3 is TGTGCCAGCAGCTCCCGACTAGCGGGCAACACCGGGGAGCTGTTTTTT.

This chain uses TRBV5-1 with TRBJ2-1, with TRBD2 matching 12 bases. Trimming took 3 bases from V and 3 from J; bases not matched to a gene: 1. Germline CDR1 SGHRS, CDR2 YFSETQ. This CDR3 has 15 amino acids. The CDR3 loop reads CASSSTSGSYNEQFF. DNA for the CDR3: TGCGCCAGCAGCTCGACTAGCGGGAGCTACAATGAGCAGTTCTTC.